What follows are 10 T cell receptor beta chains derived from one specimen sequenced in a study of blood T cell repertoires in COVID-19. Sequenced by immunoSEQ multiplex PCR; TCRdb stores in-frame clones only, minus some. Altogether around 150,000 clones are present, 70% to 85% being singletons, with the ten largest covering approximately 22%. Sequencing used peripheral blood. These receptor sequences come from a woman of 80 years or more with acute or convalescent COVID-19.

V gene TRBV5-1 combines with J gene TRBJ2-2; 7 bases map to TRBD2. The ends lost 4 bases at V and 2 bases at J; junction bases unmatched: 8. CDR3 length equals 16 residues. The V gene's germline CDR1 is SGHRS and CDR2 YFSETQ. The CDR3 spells CASSPYASGNTGELFF. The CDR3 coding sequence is TGCGCCAGCAGCCCCTACGCTAGCGGCAACACCGGGGAGCTGTTTTTT. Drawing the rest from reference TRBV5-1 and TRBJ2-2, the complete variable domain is KAGVTQTPRYLIKTRGQQVTLSCSPISGHRSVSWYQQTPGQGLQFLFEYFSETQRNKGNFPGRFSGRQFSNSRSEMNVSTLELGDSALYLCASSPYASGNTGELFFGEGSRLTVL.

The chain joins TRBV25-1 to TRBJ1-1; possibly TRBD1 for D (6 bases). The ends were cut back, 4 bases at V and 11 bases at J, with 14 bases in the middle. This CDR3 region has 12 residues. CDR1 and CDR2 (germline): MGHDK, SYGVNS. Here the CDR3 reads CASSVGGAEAFF. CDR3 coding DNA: TGTGCCAGCAGTGTGGGGGGGGCGGAGGCTTTCTTT.

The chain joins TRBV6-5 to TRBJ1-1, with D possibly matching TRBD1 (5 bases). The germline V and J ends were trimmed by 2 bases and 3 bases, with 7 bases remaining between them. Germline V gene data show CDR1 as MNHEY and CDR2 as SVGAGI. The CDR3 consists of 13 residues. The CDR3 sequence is CASSYRGDTEAFF. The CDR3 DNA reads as TGTGCCAGCAGTTACCGGGGGGACACTGAAGCTTTCTTT.

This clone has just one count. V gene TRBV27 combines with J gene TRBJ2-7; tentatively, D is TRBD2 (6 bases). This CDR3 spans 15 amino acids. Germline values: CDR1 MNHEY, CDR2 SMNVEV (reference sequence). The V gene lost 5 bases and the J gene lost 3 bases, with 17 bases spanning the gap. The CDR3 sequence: CASSPLHAGNYEQYF. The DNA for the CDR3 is TGTGCCAGCAGTCCCCTTCATGCGGGAAACTACGAGCAGTACTTC.

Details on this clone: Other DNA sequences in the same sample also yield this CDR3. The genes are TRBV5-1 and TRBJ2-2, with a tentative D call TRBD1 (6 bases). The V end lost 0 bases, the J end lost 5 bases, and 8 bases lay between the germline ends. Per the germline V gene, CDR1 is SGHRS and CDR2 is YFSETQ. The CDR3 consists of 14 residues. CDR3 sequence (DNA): TGCGCCAGCAGCTTGGTTCAGGGGACCGGGGAGCTGTTTTTT. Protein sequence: CASSLVQGTGELFF.

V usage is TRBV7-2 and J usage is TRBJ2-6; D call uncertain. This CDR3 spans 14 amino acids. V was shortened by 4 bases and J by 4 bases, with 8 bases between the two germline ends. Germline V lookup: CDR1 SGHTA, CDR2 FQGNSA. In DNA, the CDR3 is TGTGCCAGCAGCTGGGCGTCCGGGGCCAACGTCCTGACTTTC. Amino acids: CASSWASGANVLTF.

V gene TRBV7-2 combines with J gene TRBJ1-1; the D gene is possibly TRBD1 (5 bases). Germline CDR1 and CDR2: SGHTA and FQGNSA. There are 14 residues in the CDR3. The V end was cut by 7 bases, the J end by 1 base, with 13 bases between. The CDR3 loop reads CASTPQRGNTEAFF. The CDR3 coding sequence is TGTGCCAGCACCCCCCAAAGGGGGAACACTGAAGCTTTCTTT.

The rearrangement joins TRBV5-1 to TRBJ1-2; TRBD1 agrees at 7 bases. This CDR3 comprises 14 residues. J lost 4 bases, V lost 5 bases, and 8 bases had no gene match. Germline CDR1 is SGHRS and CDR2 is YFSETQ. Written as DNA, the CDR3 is TGCGCCAGCAGAAATGGGACAGCGACCTATGGCTACACCTTC. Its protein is CASRNGTATYGYTF.

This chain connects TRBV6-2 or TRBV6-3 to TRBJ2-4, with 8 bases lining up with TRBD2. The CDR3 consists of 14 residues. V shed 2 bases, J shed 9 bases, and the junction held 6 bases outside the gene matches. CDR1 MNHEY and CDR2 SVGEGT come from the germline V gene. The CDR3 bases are TGTGCCAGCAGTTACGAAGCGGGAGTTACCATTCAGTACTTC. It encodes CASSYEAGVTIQYF.

The CDR3 loop reads CASSLRRAGGEKLFF. Written as DNA, the CDR3 is TGCGCCAGCAGCTTGCGGAGGGCCGGTGGGGAAAAACTGTTTTTT. The V and J genes are TRBV5-1 and TRBJ1-4; no definite D call. This CDR3 has 15 amino acids. V was clipped by 1 base and J by 8 bases, with 15 bases between them. Germline CDR1 SGHRS, CDR2 YFSETQ.